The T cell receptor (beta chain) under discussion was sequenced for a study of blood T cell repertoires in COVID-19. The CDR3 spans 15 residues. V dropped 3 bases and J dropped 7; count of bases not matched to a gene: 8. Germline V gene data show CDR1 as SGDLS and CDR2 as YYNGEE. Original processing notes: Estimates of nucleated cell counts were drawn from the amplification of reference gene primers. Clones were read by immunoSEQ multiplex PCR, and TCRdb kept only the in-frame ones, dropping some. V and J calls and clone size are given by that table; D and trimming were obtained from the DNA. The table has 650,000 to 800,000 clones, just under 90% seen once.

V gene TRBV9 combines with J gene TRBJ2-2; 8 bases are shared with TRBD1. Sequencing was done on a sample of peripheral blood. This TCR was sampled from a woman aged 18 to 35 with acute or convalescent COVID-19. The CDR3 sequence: CASSAAGGANGELFF. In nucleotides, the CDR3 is TGTGCCAGCAGCGCCGCAGGGGGCGCGAACGGGGAGCTGTTTTTT. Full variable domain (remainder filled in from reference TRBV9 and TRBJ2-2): DSGVTQTPKHLITATGQRVTLRCSPRSGDLSVYWYQQSLDQGLQFLIQYYNGEERAKGNILERFSAQQFPDLHSELNLSSLELGDSALYFCASSAAGGANGELFFGEGSRLTVL.